This TCR beta chain was recovered during a study of cytotoxic CD8 clonotypes in ibrutinib-treated CLL. Study context: The response samples were taken once patients had been treated for a median of approximately twelve months, range 6 to 36. On average, fewer than 95,000 productive rearrangements and 255,043 productive templates per sample. Regarding the study as a whole: Higher clonality was seen at ibrutinib response and a return toward baseline at progression. Patients showed higher baseline clonality than age-matched healthy donors, and it tracked circulating CD8+ T-cell counts.

Turning to this clone: Antigen specificity is unknown.

Trimming took 0 bases from V and 4 from J, leaving 9 bases between them. The CDR3 contains 15 residues. Germline CDR1 is SGHTA and CDR2 is FQGTGA. TCRdb's copy holds only in-frame clones and misses some; the assay was immunoSEQ multiplex PCR. In the table there are tens of thousands of clones, more than 70% of which are singletons. Specimen: PBMCs, collected before ibrutinib treatment. The gene calls are TRBV7-3 and TRBJ2-2, with no clear D. The source of this sequence is a human donor with chronic lymphocytic leukemia. The CDR3 DNA follows: TGTGCCAGCAGCTTAACGCCCAGCCGCACCGGGGAGCTGTTTTTT. Encoded protein: CASSLTPSRTGELFF.